This passage covers 17 T cell receptor beta chains from one sample sequenced in a study of radiotherapy plus CTLA-4 blockade in lung cancer. The data were produced by immunoSEQ multiplex PCR, yet TCRdb's version contains in-frame clones alone and is incomplete. The sample shows roughly 97,000 clones, roughly 79% of them seen only once. The sample here was peripheral blood, taken from a patient treated with radiotherapy plus ipilimumab. The receptors derive from a human donor with non-small cell lung cancer who had a partial response to radiotherapy plus ipilimumab. Some clones in this sample may be carry-over from other donors' samples.

The CDR3 DNA is TGCGCCAGCAGCTGGGGACAGGGGGTGACCGGGGAGCTGTTTTTT. Translation gives CASSWGQGVTGELFF. The chain carries TRBV5-1 and TRBJ2-2; 11 nucleotides agree with TRBD1. Germline CDR1 and CDR2: SGHRS and YFSETQ. The V and J ends lost 3 bases and 5 bases, in that order; junction bases with no gene match: 3. The CDR3 runs 15 residues. Filled out from reference TRBV5-1 and TRBJ2-2, the complete variable domain reads KAGVTQTPRYLIKTRGQQVTLSCSPISGHRSVSWYQQTPGQGLQFLFEYFSETQRNKGNFPGRFSGRQFSNSRSEMNVSTLELGDSALYLCASSWGQGVTGELFFGEGSRLTVL.

The chain joins TRBV18 to TRBJ2-7; 13 nucleotides line up with TRBD2. The V segment lost 6 bases and the J segment 6 bases; nucleotides outside the gene matches: 8. CDR3 size: 15 residues. Germline assignment: CDR1 KGHSH and CDR2 LQKENI. The DNA of the CDR3 is TGTGCCAGCTCGCCGCGGACTAGCGGGAGTTCCGAGCAGTACTTC. It encodes CASSPRTSGSSEQYF.

The gene calls are TRBV6-1 and TRBJ1-5, with 8 bases lining up with TRBD1. V lost 2 bases to trimming and J lost 1 base; unmatched junction nucleotides: 7. Germline values: CDR1 MNHNS, CDR2 SASEGT. The CDR3 consists of 17 residues. The CDR3 DNA reads TGTGCCAGCAGTGAATCTTGGGGGACAGGCAGCAATCAGCCCCAGCATTTT. It specifies CASSESWGTGSNQPQHF.

This sequence joins TRBV29-1 and TRBJ2-7; TRBD1 is a possible D gene (6 bases). The CDR3 has 13 residues. Looked up from germline, CDR1 is SQVTM and CDR2 is ANQGSEA. The V and J ends lost 6 bases and 1 base respectively, with 13 bases between them. The CDR3 loop reads CSVIDRLSYEQYF. CDR3 in DNA: TGCAGCGTCATCGACAGGTTATCCTACGAGCAGTACTTC.

The rearrangement uses TRBV29-1 and TRBJ2-5; no clear D gene. This CDR3 is 12 amino acids long. CDR1 SQVTM and CDR2 ANQGSEA come from the germline V gene. Trimming left V 2 bases short and J 5 bases short, with 9 bases between. CDR3 amino acids: CSVESPGETQYF. The CDR3 nucleotides are TGCAGCGTTGAAAGTCCGGGTGAGACCCAGTACTTC.

This clone came up a few times. The V and J genes are TRBV9 and TRBJ2-1; TRBD2 matches 8 bases. Germline CDR1 reads SGDLS; CDR2 reads YYNGEE. With V trimmed by 5 bases and J by 0 bases, 4 bases remained unmatched. This CDR3 is built from 15 residues. The CDR3 spells CASSDSGDSYNEQFF. The CDR3 DNA follows: TGTGCCAGCAGTGATAGCGGGGACTCCTACAATGAGCAGTTCTTC.

The rearrangement links TRBV5-6 to TRBJ2-1; 12 bases agree with TRBD1. The germline V gene encodes CDR1 SGHDT and CDR2 YYEEEE. The junction had 9 bases not matched to a gene; V was cut back by 4 bases and J by 7 bases. The CDR3 length is 16 residues. In DNA, the CDR3 is TGTGCCAGCAGCCCGATGGGACAGGGGGCCTCGAATGAGCAGTTCTTC. Its translation: CASSPMGQGASNEQFF.

The chain joins TRBV2 to TRBJ2-2, with 9 positions matching TRBD1. This CDR3 has 14 amino acids. Germline values: CDR1 SNHLY, CDR2 FYNNEI. Germline trimming cut 8 bases from V and 6 bases from J; bases unmatched to any gene: 7. CDR3 nucleotide sequence: TGTGCCAGCCAGGGACAGGGCAGGGCCGGGGAGCTGTTTTTT. Amino acid sequence: CASQGQGRAGELFF.

The chain joins TRBV6-6 to TRBJ2-3, with a weak D call TRBD2 (5 bases). The CDR3 runs 16 residues. V lost 4 bases and J lost 3, with 17 bases in between. From germline, CDR1 is MNHNY and CDR2 SVGAGI (reference sequence). As DNA, the CDR3 is TGTGCCAGCAGTTCCCCGAGGGCGATAAGGACAGATACGCAGTATTTT. It yields the protein CASSSPRAIRTDTQYF.

This clone was detected only a few times. The chain employs TRBV5-8 and TRBJ2-7; D call uncertain. V was pared by 3 bases and J by 2 bases, with 6 bases between. The CDR3 loop spans 12 amino acids. Germline-derived CDR1 and CDR2 are SGHTS and YDEGEE. CDR3 coding DNA: TGTGCCAGCAGCTCCCCAACCTACGAGCAGTACTTC. This translates into CASSSPTYEQYF.

V gene TRBV5-1 combines with J gene TRBJ1-5; 10 bases are a match to TRBD1. Losses at the gene ends were 0 bases for V and 6 bases for J; bases not matched to a gene: 3. Germline-derived CDR1 and CDR2 are SGHRS and YFSETQ. The CDR3 has 15 residues. The CDR3 protein is CASSLGQGAGQPQHF. The CDR3 DNA follows: TGCGCCAGCAGCTTGGGACAGGGGGCGGGTCAGCCCCAGCATTTT.

The gene calls are TRBV19 and TRBJ1-5; tentative D call: TRBD1 (6 bases). The germline V gene encodes CDR1 LNHDA and CDR2 SQIVND (reference sequence). The CDR3 is 13 amino acids. The germline V and J ends were trimmed by 9 bases and 3 bases, with 12 bases remaining between them. DNA for the CDR3: TGTGCCAGCACCAGGGGAAACAATCAGCCCCAGCATTTT. It codes for CASTRGNNQPQHF.

The chain employs TRBV6-5 and TRBJ2-3; 8 bases line up with TRBD2. Germline CDR1 is MNHEY and CDR2 is SVGAGI. The CDR3 has 14 residues. V shed 6 bases, J shed 3 bases, and the junction held 5 bases outside the gene matches. DNA of the CDR3: TGTGCCAGCAGGCCTCCGGGGGGGACAGATACGCAGTATTTT. It codes for CASRPPGGTDTQYF.

This chain uses TRBV18 with TRBJ2-1; D is undetermined. Germline CDR1 and CDR2: KGHSH and LQKENI. V was clipped by 4 bases and J by 5 bases, with 9 bases between them. The CDR3 runs to 13 residues. The CDR3 coding sequence is TGTGCCAGCTCACACAACGCGGACAATGAGCAGTTCTTC. This sequence encodes CASSHNADNEQFF.

The rearrangement joins TRBV15 to TRBJ2-2, with 7 bases that match TRBD2. The length of the CDR3 is 14 residues. V was clipped by 9 bases and J by 6 bases; unmatched bases: 10. Germline CDR1 and CDR2: LNHNV and YYDKDF (reference sequence). The CDR3 loop is CATTRGVGAGELFF. CDR3 nucleotides: TGTGCCACAACCCGGGGGGTAGGGGCCGGGGAGCTGTTTTTT.

This clone was seen more than once but under ten times. The CDR3 reads CASSRRQEITFEAFF. In nucleotides, the CDR3 is TGTGCCAGCAGCCGTCGACAGGAGATAACTTTTGAAGCTTTCTTT. The genes are TRBV11-3 and TRBJ1-1, with a possible D match to TRBD1 (6 bases). The germline V gene encodes CDR1 SGHNT and CDR2 YENEEA. V was trimmed by 5 bases and J by 7 bases, leaving 20 bases between them. CDR3 length: 15 residues. The full variable domain, rest sourced from reference TRBV11-3 and TRBJ1-1, is EAGVVQSPRYKIIEKKQPVAFWCNPISGHNTLYWYLQNLGQGPELLIRYENEEAVDDSQLPKDRFSAERLKGVDSTLKIQPAELGDSAVYLCASSRRQEITFEAFFGQGTRLTVV.

This clone was counted many times. The chain links TRBV6-1 to TRBJ2-7, with TRBD1 matching over 7 bases. This CDR3 is built from 15 residues. The V segment lost 3 bases and the J segment 3 bases; nucleotides outside the gene matches: 8. Germline V CDR1 and CDR2: MNHNS, SASEGT. Written as DNA, the CDR3 is TGTGCCAGCAGTGACCCACAGGGGTATCTCTACGAGCAGTACTTC. The encoded protein is CASSDPQGYLYEQYF.